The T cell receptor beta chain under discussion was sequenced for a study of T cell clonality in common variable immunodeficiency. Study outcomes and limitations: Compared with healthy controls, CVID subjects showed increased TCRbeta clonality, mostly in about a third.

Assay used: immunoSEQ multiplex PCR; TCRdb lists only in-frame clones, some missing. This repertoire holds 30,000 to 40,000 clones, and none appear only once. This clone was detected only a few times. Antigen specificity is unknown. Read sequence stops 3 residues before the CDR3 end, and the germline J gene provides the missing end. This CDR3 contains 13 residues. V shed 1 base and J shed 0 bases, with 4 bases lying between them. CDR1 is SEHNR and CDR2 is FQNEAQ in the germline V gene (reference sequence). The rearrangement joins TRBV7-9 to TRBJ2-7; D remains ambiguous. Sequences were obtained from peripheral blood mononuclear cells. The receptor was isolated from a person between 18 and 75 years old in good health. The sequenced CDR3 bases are TGTGCCAGCAGCTTAGACAGCTCCTACGAG. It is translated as CASSLDSSYE. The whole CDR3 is CASSLDSSYEQYF.